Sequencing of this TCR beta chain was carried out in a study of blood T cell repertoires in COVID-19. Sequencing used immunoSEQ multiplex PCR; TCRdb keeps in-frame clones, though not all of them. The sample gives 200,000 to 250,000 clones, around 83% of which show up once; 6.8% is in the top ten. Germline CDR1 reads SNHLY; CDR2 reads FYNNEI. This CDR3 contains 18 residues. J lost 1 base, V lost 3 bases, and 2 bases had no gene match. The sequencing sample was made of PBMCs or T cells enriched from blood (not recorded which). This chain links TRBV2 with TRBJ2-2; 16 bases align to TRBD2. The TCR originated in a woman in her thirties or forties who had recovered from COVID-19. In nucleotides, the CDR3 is TGTGCCAGCAGTGATGGGACTAGCGGGAGGGAGAACACCGGGGAGCTGTTTTTT. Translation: CASSDGTSGRENTGELFF.